Listed below are T cell receptor beta chains from one sample, sequenced in a study of neoadjuvant anti-PD-1 for oral cavity cancer. Produced via immunoSEQ multiplex PCR; TCRdb's table is partial and in-frame only. The data contain 11,000 to 15,000 clones, 76% of them seen just once; the ten biggest clones take up 2.4%. Source: PBMCs, taken after nivolumab (anti-PD-1) treatment. The receptor source for this set is a person between 40 and 80 years old with oral cavity squamous cell carcinoma. The CDR3 runs from the conserved cysteine through the conserved F or W. The D gene is left open where the match is weak. Part of the rows lack a size; the others show once, few, many or a class for expanded clones.

d_gene: NA; abundance: NA; j_gene: TRBJ2-7; v_gene: TRBV6-1; CDR3nt: TGTGCCAGCAGGCCGCAGGGGAGAAATTACGAGCAGTACTTC; CDR3aa: CASRPQGRNYEQYF
d_gene: NA; abundance: NA; j_gene: TRBJ2-2; v_gene: TRBV12-5; CDR3nt: TGTGCTAGTGGTTTGAATCCTAACACCGGGGAGCTGTTTTTT; CDR3aa: CASGLNPNTGELFF
d_gene: NA; abundance: NA; j_gene: TRBJ1-3; v_gene: TRBV6-5; CDR3nt: TGTGCCAGCAGTTCAGCCCCAAGTGGAAACACCATATATTTT; CDR3aa: CASSSAPSGNTIYF
d_gene: NA; abundance: NA; j_gene: TRBJ1-1; v_gene: TRBV5-5; CDR3nt: TGTGCCAGCAGCTTGTACAGGGCCCACACTGAAGCTTTCTTT; CDR3aa: CASSLYRAHTEAFF
d_gene: NA; abundance: NA; j_gene: TRBJ2-1; v_gene: TRBV5-6; CDR3nt: TGTGCCAGCAGTACAGGGGGGGTTATCAATGAGCAGTTCTTC; CDR3aa: CASSTGGVINEQFF
d_gene: NA; abundance: NA; j_gene: TRBJ1-6; v_gene: TRBV6-1; CDR3nt: TGTGCCATCGGGGTAGATCTCGGAAGGTCACCCCTCCACTTT; CDR3aa: CAIGVDLGRSPLHF
d_gene: NA; abundance: NA; j_gene: TRBJ1-1; v_gene: TRBV7-8; CDR3nt: TGTGCCAGCAGCTCAATGTGGGGGACACATATGAACACTGAAGCTTTCTTT; CDR3aa: CASSSMWGTHMNTEAFF
d_gene: NA; abundance: once; j_gene: TRBJ1-1; v_gene: TRBV10-1; CDR3nt: TGCGCCAGCAGTGATCACAGCGGAACAGTGTTGAGTGAAGCTTTCTTT; CDR3aa: CASSDHSGTVLSEAFF
d_gene: NA; abundance: NA; j_gene: TRBJ2-3; v_gene: TRBV6-1; CDR3nt: TGTGCCACCGTGCCGACCGGGAGCACAGATACGCAGTATTTT; CDR3aa: CATVPTGSTDTQYF
d_gene: TRBD2; abundance: NA; j_gene: TRBJ2-2; v_gene: TRBV9; CDR3nt: TGTGCCAGCAGCCCAATAGCGGGATGGGACACCGGGGAGCTGTTTTTT; CDR3aa: CASSPIAGWDTGELFF
d_gene: TRBD1; abundance: NA; j_gene: TRBJ1-1; v_gene: TRBV11-2; CDR3nt: TGTGCCAGCAGCTTAGGGACAGGGATCACTGAAGCTTTCTTT; CDR3aa: CASSLGTGITEAFF
d_gene: TRBD1; abundance: NA; j_gene: TRBJ1-1; v_gene: TRBV2; CDR3nt: TGTGCCAGCAGGGACAGGTACACTGAAGCTTTCTTT; CDR3aa: CASRDRYTEAFF
d_gene: NA; abundance: NA; j_gene: TRBJ2-7; v_gene: TRBV5-6; CDR3nt: TGTGCCAGCAGCGATACAGGACGGGCCCGAGCCTACGAGCAGTACTTC; CDR3aa: CASSDTGRARAYEQYF
d_gene: TRBD1; abundance: NA; j_gene: TRBJ2-2; v_gene: TRBV4-1; CDR3nt: TGCGCCAGCCGACGACAGGGTGACACCGGGGAGCTGTTTTTT; CDR3aa: CASRRQGDTGELFF
d_gene: NA; abundance: NA; j_gene: TRBJ2-4; v_gene: TRBV19; CDR3nt: TGTGCCAGTAGTATACAAAGACAGAATCTAGCCAAAAACATTCAGTACTTC; CDR3aa: CASSIQRQNLAKNIQYF
d_gene: TRBD2; abundance: NA; j_gene: TRBJ2-4; v_gene: TRBV27; CDR3nt: TGTGCCAGCAGTCCGCTCGGCGGGAGTACCAAAAACATTCAGTACTTC; CDR3aa: CASSPLGGSTKNIQYF
d_gene: NA; abundance: NA; j_gene: TRBJ2-2; v_gene: TRBV11-3; CDR3nt: TGTGCCAGCAGCCAACGGGACCCTGGGGAGCTGTTTTTT; CDR3aa: CASSQRDPGELFF
d_gene: TRBD2; abundance: NA; j_gene: TRBJ2-1; v_gene: TRBV19; CDR3nt: TGTGCCAGTAGTGTACTAAGCGGGAGACCGGTTGAGCAGTTCTTC; CDR3aa: CASSVLSGRPVEQFF
d_gene: NA; abundance: once; j_gene: TRBJ2-4; v_gene: TRBV4-2; CDR3nt: TGTGCCAGCAGCCAAGATCTAGGGGGGCCAAAAAACATTCAGTACTTC; CDR3aa: CASSQDLGGPKNIQYF
d_gene: TRBD1; abundance: once; j_gene: TRBJ1-1; v_gene: TRBV7-9; CDR3nt: TGTGCCAGCAGCTACGGGGACAGCCTTGAAGCTTTCTTT; CDR3aa: CASSYGDSLEAFF
d_gene: NA; abundance: NA; j_gene: TRBJ1-4; v_gene: TRBV30; CDR3nt: TGTGCCTGGAGATACCCCGGGGAAAAACTGTTTTTT; CDR3aa: CAWRYPGEKLFF
d_gene: NA; abundance: NA; j_gene: TRBJ2-1; v_gene: TRBV5-1; CDR3nt: TGCGCCAGCAGCTTGGACTGGTATGAGCAGTTCTTC; CDR3aa: CASSLDWYEQFF
d_gene: TRBD2; abundance: few; j_gene: TRBJ2-3; v_gene: TRBV10-3; CDR3nt: TGTGCCATCAGCGGGACTAGCGTCTCCACAGATACGCAGTATTTT; CDR3aa: CAISGTSVSTDTQYF
d_gene: NA; abundance: NA; j_gene: TRBJ1-3; v_gene: TRBV2; CDR3nt: TGTGCCAGCGGGGGACTCATATCTGGAAACACCATATATTTT; CDR3aa: CASGGLISGNTIYF
d_gene: NA; abundance: NA; j_gene: TRBJ2-1; v_gene: TRBV27; CDR3nt: TGTGCCAGCAGTTGGCAGGGGCTCCGTGTCTCCTACAATGAGCAGTTCTTC; CDR3aa: CASSWQGLRVSYNEQFF
d_gene: NA; abundance: once; j_gene: TRBJ2-1; v_gene: TRBV19; CDR3nt: TGTGCCAGTAGTTATTCCTACAATGAGCAGTTCTTC; CDR3aa: CASSYSYNEQFF
d_gene: TRBD2; abundance: NA; j_gene: TRBJ2-7; v_gene: TRBV5-4; CDR3nt: TGTGCCAGCAGCCCGAGGACTAGCGGGAGTCTCTACGAGCAGTACTTC; CDR3aa: CASSPRTSGSLYEQYF
d_gene: TRBD1; abundance: NA; j_gene: TRBJ2-7; v_gene: TRBV9; CDR3nt: TGTGCCAGCAGCGGGTGGGGGACAGGGTCGGAAGAGCAGTACTTC; CDR3aa: CASSGWGTGSEEQYF
d_gene: TRBD2; abundance: NA; j_gene: TRBJ2-7; v_gene: TRBV5-1; CDR3nt: TGCGCCAGCAGCGCTGAACTAGCGGGAAGCGGGGAGCAGTACTTC; CDR3aa: CASSAELAGSGEQYF
d_gene: TRBD2; abundance: NA; j_gene: TRBJ2-3; v_gene: TRBV19; CDR3nt: TGTGCCAGTACCCCTATCGGGGGGGGGACCTCCGATACGCAGTATTTT; CDR3aa: CASTPIGGGTSDTQYF
d_gene: NA; abundance: NA; j_gene: TRBJ1-2; v_gene: TRBV6-5; CDR3nt: TGTGCCAGCAGTTATCGGCAGAACTATGGCTACACCTTC; CDR3aa: CASSYRQNYGYTF
d_gene: NA; abundance: NA; j_gene: TRBJ1-2; v_gene: TRBV2; CDR3nt: TGTGCCAGCAGCGAAGACGGGGTCTACGGCTACACCTTC; CDR3aa: CASSEDGVYGYTF
d_gene: TRBD1; abundance: NA; j_gene: TRBJ2-7; v_gene: TRBV6-5; CDR3nt: TGTGCCAGCAGTCCGACACAGGGGGCTTGGGAGCAGTACTTC; CDR3aa: CASSPTQGAWEQYF
d_gene: NA; abundance: NA; j_gene: TRBJ1-5; v_gene: TRBV30; CDR3nt: TGTGCCTGGAGTGTAATGACTAGCAATCAGCCCCAGCATTTT; CDR3aa: CAWSVMTSNQPQHF
d_gene: TRBD1; abundance: once; j_gene: TRBJ1-2; v_gene: TRBV4-1; CDR3nt: TGCGCCAGCAGCCAAGATACAGGGGCTAACTATGGCTACACCTTC; CDR3aa: CASSQDTGANYGYTF
d_gene: TRBD1; abundance: NA; j_gene: TRBJ1-2; v_gene: TRBV5-1; CDR3nt: TGCGCCAGCAGCTTGGAACAGGGGGCGATTAGCGGCTACACCTTC; CDR3aa: CASSLEQGAISGYTF
d_gene: NA; abundance: NA; j_gene: TRBJ1-1; v_gene: TRBV6-1; CDR3nt: TGTGCCAGCAGTGAAATCGTTTGGAACACTGAAGCTTTCTTT; CDR3aa: CASSEIVWNTEAFF
d_gene: TRBD1; abundance: NA; j_gene: TRBJ2-6; v_gene: TRBV11-3; CDR3nt: TGTGCCAGCAGCCCCGGGACAGGGATGAGCTCTGGGGCCAACGTCCTGACTTTC; CDR3aa: CASSPGTGMSSGANVLTF
d_gene: TRBD2; abundance: once; j_gene: TRBJ2-7; v_gene: TRBV7-8; CDR3nt: TGTGCCAGCAGCCTCCGAGCGGGAGGAAGCGAGCAGTACTTC; CDR3aa: CASSLRAGGSEQYF
d_gene: NA; abundance: few; j_gene: TRBJ2-3; v_gene: TRBV5-4; CDR3nt: TGTGCCAGCACCTCAGACTGGCTCACAGATACGCAGTATTTT; CDR3aa: CASTSDWLTDTQYF
d_gene: TRBD2; abundance: NA; j_gene: TRBJ2-1; v_gene: TRBV30; CDR3nt: TGTGCCTCCACGCTAGCGGGGGGAAAGCAGTTCTTC; CDR3aa: CASTLAGGKQFF
d_gene: TRBD2; abundance: NA; j_gene: TRBJ2-3; v_gene: TRBV7-9; CDR3nt: TGTGCCAGCAGCGGTGGGACTAGCGGGAGTGTAGATACGCAGTATTTT; CDR3aa: CASSGGTSGSVDTQYF